The next 32 T cell receptor beta chains were all read from a single sample in a study of CD8+CD57+ T cells in acquired aplastic anemia. Patients chosen for sequencing had CD8+CD57+ cells that had expanded, as shown by flow cytometry. Researchers used genomic DNA as the template to profile TCR beta VDJ and CDR3. TCRdb processed the reads anew with MiXCR; each CDR3 protein has one entry. The profile covers approximately 260,000 distinct CDR3 sequences, with around 82% appearing a single time and around 40% taken by the ten largest. The sample consisted of sorted CD4+, CD8+, or CD8+CD57+ T cells (not recorded which) from PBMCs. These receptor sequences come from a human donor with aplastic anemia.

Concerning this clonotype itself: A junction boundary mismatches the germline segment, possibly from a read error. V gene TRBV7-2 combines with J gene TRBJ2-6; D might be TRBD1 (6 bases). The CDR3 has 17 residues. CDR1 SGHTA and CDR2 FQGNSA come from the germline V gene. The CDR3 bases are TGTGCCCGCAGCTTGGCAGGGGTCCCCTCTGGGGCCAACGTCCTGACTTTC. Amino acid sequence: CARSLAGVPSGANVLTF.

As concerns this clonotype: Since no conserved phenylalanine or tryptophan closes the CDR3, a read error is the likely cause. The DNA is left out, because the CDR3 cannot be placed on it with certainty; the CDR3 is given as TCRdb lists it. The chain recombines TRBV7-8 with TRBJ2-3. Germline assignment: CDR1 SGHVS and CDR2 FQNEAQ. Termini included, the CDR3 measures 12 amino acids. CDR3 sequence: CASSLGPDTPYL.

Concerning this clonotype: Compared with germline, one end of the junction differs, possibly owing to a read error. This chain uses TRBV7-9 with TRBJ2-1; either TRBD1 or TRBD2 may supply D (6 bases each). The CDR3 runs 14 residues. In germline, CDR1 is SEHNR, CDR2 FQNEAQ (reference sequence). CDR3 sequence reads: CASRPSWGDNKQTF. The CDR3, as DNA: TGCGCCAGCCGTCCGTCGTGGGGGGACAATAAGCAGACCTTC.

In the case of this clonotype: The junction departs from germline at one end; a sequencing error may be responsible. The V and J genes are TRBV9 and TRBJ2-3, with TRBD1 identical over 7 bases. CDR1 SGDLS and CDR2 YYNGEE come from the germline V gene. The CDR3 contains 13 residues. This CDR3 reads CASSPQGITKAYF. CDR3 sequence (DNA): TGTGCCAGCAGCCCACAGGGGATCACTAAAGCTTACTTT. Looking up the rest from reference TRBV9 and TRBJ2-3 gives the full variable domain: DSGVTQTPKHLITATGQRVTLRCSPRSGDLSVYWYQQSLDQGLQFLIQYYNGEERAKGNILERFSAQQFPDLHSELNLSSLELGDSALYFCASSPQGITKAYFGPGTRLTVL.

The chain couples TRBV24-1 to TRBJ1-6, with a tentative D call TRBD1 (6 bases). Germline loops: CDR1 KGHDR, CDR2 SFDVKD. Trimming removed 9 bases at V and 6 bases at J, with 14 bases between. The CDR3 sequence is 14 residues long. The CDR3 region has the DNA TGTGCCACCGGGGGCCGGGACACTAATTCACCCCTCCACTTT. Protein product: CATGGRDTNSPLHF.

Only a few counts were recorded for this clonotype. The J gene is TRBJ1-1, the V gene TRBV19; a possible D gene is TRBD1 (5 bases). Germline V CDR1 and CDR2: LNHDA, SQIVND (reference sequence). This CDR3 comprises 13 residues. V lost 4 bases, J lost 1 base, and 7 bases lay in between. The CDR3 spells CASSTGTNTEAFF. The CDR3 coding sequence is TGTGCCAGTAGTACTGGGACGAACACTGAAGCTTTCTTT.

V is TRBV5-4 and J is TRBJ2-2, with a weak D call TRBD2 (6 bases). Trimming removed 2 bases from V and 3 bases from J, with 14 bases in between. Germline CDR1 SGHNT, CDR2 YYREEE (reference sequence). This CDR3 has 16 residues. The CDR3 spells CASSFTSQGYTGELFF. Here the CDR3 DNA reads TGTGCCAGCAGCTTTACTAGCCAGGGATACACCGGGGAGCTGTTTTTT.

This chain links TRBV12-3 or TRBV12-4 with TRBJ2-1, with D perhaps TRBD2 (5 bases). This CDR3 comprises 17 residues. Trimming took off 2 bases at V and 0 bases at J, with 14 bases between the two ends. The CDR3 sequence is CASSLILGQSSYNEQFF. CDR3 nucleotides: TGTGCCAGCAGTTTAATACTAGGGCAATCCTCCTACAATGAGCAGTTCTTC.

The chain employs TRBV5-6 and TRBJ1-2; D ambiguous. There are 13 residues in the CDR3. Germline V gene sequence: CDR1 SGHDT, CDR2 YYEEEE. Trimming cost V 4 bases and J 7 bases, with 14 bases left between them. The CDR3, as DNA: TGTGCCAGCAGCATCTGGACCGCAGGTGGCTACACCTTC. Its protein product is CASSIWTAGGYTF. The full variable domain, in which reference TRBV5-6 and TRBJ1-2 provide the parts outside the CDR3, is DAGVTQSPTHLIKTRGQQVTLRCSPKSGHDTVSWYQQALGQGPQFIFQYYEEEERQRGNFPDRFSGHQFPNYSSELNVNALLLGDSALYLCASSIWTAGGYTFGSGTRLTVV.

The chain is built from TRBV5-6 and TRBJ2-3, with 8 bases aligning to TRBD2. Trimming at V came to 0 bases and at J to 6 bases, leaving 6 bases not matched to a gene. Germline CDR1 reads SGHDT; CDR2 reads YYEEEE. This CDR3 spans 15 amino acids. The CDR3 DNA is TGTGCCAGCAGCTTGGGCGGGGGGATCGAGGATACGCAGTATTTT. This translates into CASSLGGGIEDTQYF. Looking up the rest from reference TRBV5-6 and TRBJ2-3 gives the full variable domain: DAGVTQSPTHLIKTRGQQVTLRCSPKSGHDTVSWYQQALGQGPQFIFQYYEEEERQRGNFPDRFSGHQFPNYSSELNVNALLLGDSALYLCASSLGGGIEDTQYFGPGTRLTVL.

In the case of this clonotype: The conserved phenylalanine or tryptophan normally closing the CDR3 is absent here, so this likely arose from a read error. The J gene is TRBJ2-3, the V gene TRBV7-9, with D possibly matching TRBD2 (5 bases). Germline CDR1 SEHNR, CDR2 FQNEAQ (reference sequence). The V and J ends lost 6 bases and 10 bases respectively, with 17 bases between them. The CDR3 totals 13 residues. As DNA, the CDR3 is TGTGCCAGCAGGGAAGGAGCCGGGGAGCCGCAGTATGTT. Encoded protein: CASREGAGEPQYV.

CDR3 sequence: CASSRNRVAAALSYF. CDR3 DNA sequence: TGTGCCAGCAGCCGGAATCGCGTCGCCGCAGCTCTTTCCTATTTT. The chain recombines TRBV7-8 with TRBJ2-3; D uncertain. Germline-derived CDR1 and CDR2 are SGHVS and FQNEAQ. V was cut by 5 bases and J by 15 bases, with 27 bases left in between. The CDR3 spans 15 residues.

About this clonotype itself: The junction shows a germline mismatch at one end, possibly a read error. DNA of the CDR3: TGTGCCACCAGCAGAGGCAGGGAGCTAGAGACCCAGGACTTC. Amino acid sequence: CATSRGRELETQDF. V and J are TRBV9 and TRBJ2-5, with D perhaps being TRBD1 or TRBD2 (5 bases each). This CDR3 contains 14 residues. Germline V CDR1 and CDR2: SGDLS, YYNGEE.

The rearrangement links TRBV9 to TRBJ1-1; D is unclear. The CDR3 is 15 residues long. The germline V gene has CDR1 SGDLS and CDR2 YYNGEE. V lost 5 bases to trimming and J lost 1 base, with 15 bases between them. CDR3 region: CASSFEVAENTEAFF. CDR3 DNA: TGTGCCAGCAGTTTTGAAGTGGCAGAGAACACTGAAGCTTTCTTT. Together with reference TRBV9 and TRBJ1-1, the CDR3 gives the full variable domain: DSGVTQTPKHLITATGQRVTLRCSPRSGDLSVYWYQQSLDQGLQFLIQYYNGEERAKGNILERFSAQQFPDLHSELNLSSLELGDSALYFCASSFEVAENTEAFFGQGTRLTVV.

The V and J genes are TRBV7-9 and TRBJ2-5; D not certain. CDR3 length: 15 amino acids. Per germline, CDR1 SEHNR and CDR2 FQNEAQ (reference sequence). V lost 5 bases and J 14 bases, leaving 27 bases between the germline ends. CDR3 sequence: CASSLDHQPQQTDYF. In nucleotides, the CDR3 is TGTGCCAGCAGCCTAGACCATCAGCCCCAGCAGACTGATTACTTC.

The chain joins TRBV9 to TRBJ1-1, with D hard to call. Trimming stripped 0 bases from V and 1 base from J, with 10 bases between. CDR1 is SGDLS and CDR2 is YYNGEE in the germline V gene. This CDR3 contains 15 residues. CDR3 protein: CASSVGLTTNTEAFF. DNA of the CDR3: TGTGCCAGCAGCGTAGGGCTGACAACGAACACTGAAGCTTTCTTT.

This sequence joins TRBV7-9 and TRBJ2-1, with 7 bases lining up with TRBD2. The CDR3 is 16 residues long. Per the germline V gene, CDR1 is SEHNR and CDR2 is FQNEAQ (reference sequence). Trimming removed 3 bases from V and 8 bases from J; junction bases left unmatched: 13. The CDR3 here is CASSFQISGKSDEQFF. CDR3 bases: TGTGCCAGCAGCTTTCAAATAAGCGGGAAGAGCGATGAGCAGTTCTTC.

A word on this clonotype: The junction departs from germline at one end; a sequencing error may be responsible. The V gene is TRBV9, the J gene TRBJ2-3; possible D gene TRBD1, 5 bases. Looked up from germline, CDR1 is SGDLS and CDR2 is YYNGEE. The CDR3 runs to 14 residues. In DNA, the CDR3 is TGTGCCAGCAGCGCCGACAGCGCCTCCTATACTCAGTATTTT. Protein product: CASSADSASYTQYF.

In the case of this clonotype: Mismatch with germline at one junction end may stem from a read error. The chain is built from TRBV20-1 and TRBJ2-2; 11 bases agree with TRBD1. The CDR3 is 19 amino acids. Germline-derived CDR1 and CDR2 are DFQATT and SNEGSKA (reference sequence). The CDR3 DNA reads as TGCAGTGCTGGAGATTCAACTGGGACAGGGGGGCCGAACACCGGGGAGCTGTTTTTT. This sequence encodes CSAGDSTGTGGPNTGELFF.

This clonotype was found once. The chain joins TRBV9 to TRBJ1-2, with a tentative D call TRBD1 (5 bases). This CDR3 has 15 residues. Germline loops: CDR1 SGDLS, CDR2 YYNGEE. Trimming stripped 3 bases from V and 3 bases from J, with 15 bases between. CDR3 DNA sequence: TGTGCCAGCAGCGCGCCGGGGCGCGACGACTATGGCTACACCTTC. Translating gives CASSAPGRDDYGYTF.

As regards this clonotype: A read error may produce the germline difference seen at one junction end. The V gene is TRBV19, the J gene TRBJ1-1, with unresolved D. The CDR3 consists of 15 residues. Germline V gene sequence: CDR1 LNHDA, CDR2 SQIVND (reference sequence). CDR3 DNA sequence: TGTGCCAGTAGTATAGCTAGCACAGCCAACACTGAAGAGTTCTTC. Amino acids: CASSIASTANTEEFF.

Regarding this clonotype: Without the conserved terminal phenylalanine or tryptophan, this CDR3 likely stems from a read error. The DNA is omitted, as the CDR3 cannot be located on it reliably, and the CDR3 follows TCRdb's listing. This rearrangement joins TRBV7-4 to TRBJ2-3. Germline V CDR1 and CDR2: SGHVT, SQSDAQ. From its first to its last residue, the CDR3 has 13 amino acids. CDR3 protein: CASSFGGAEQYFV.

As concerns this clonotype: Relative to the germline gene, one junction end is altered; a read error may explain this. The V call is TRBV7-8, the J call TRBJ1-2, with 12 positions matching TRBD1. Germline V lookup: CDR1 SGHVS, CDR2 FQNEAQ. This CDR3 is 14 amino acids long. CDR3 DNA: TGTGCCAGCAGCCCTCGGCCCGGGACAGGGGGCACTCACTTC. Its protein is CASSPRPGTGGTHF. Complete variable domain (other parts from reference TRBV7-8 and TRBJ1-2): GAGVSQSPRYKVAKRGQDVALRCDPISGHVSLFWYQQALGQGPEFLTYFQNEAQLDKSGLPSDRFFAERPEGSVSTLKIQRTQQEDSAVYLCASSPRPGTGGTHFGSGTRLTVV.

This chain links TRBV5-5 with TRBJ1-5, with D uncertain. CDR3 size: 15 residues. Germline V CDR1 and CDR2: SGHKS, YYEKEE (reference sequence). Trimming pared 0 bases from V and 1 base from J, leaving 8 bases between. The CDR3 DNA reads as TGTGCCAGCAGCTTGGGATCGGACAGCAATCAGCCCCAGCATTTT. Encoded protein: CASSLGSDSNQPQHF. The entire variable domain, with the rest obtained from reference TRBV5-5 and TRBJ1-5, is as follows: DAGVTQSPTHLIKTRGQQVTLRCSPISGHKSVSWYQQVLGQGPQFIFQYYEKEERGRGNFPDRFSARQFPNYSSELNVNALLLGDSALYLCASSLGSDSNQPQHFGDGTRLSIL.

The CDR3 reads CASSLEPREHSVGFF. The CDR3 bases are TGTGCCAGCAGCTTAGAACCCAGGGAGCACTCTGTTGGATTCTTT. The gene calls are TRBV7-9 and TRBJ1-1; D perhaps matches TRBD1 (5 bases). CDR3 length equals 15 residues. V was trimmed by 1 base and J by 14 bases, leaving 23 bases between them. Germline V gene sequence: CDR1 SEHNR, CDR2 FQNEAQ (reference sequence).

The chain uses TRBV20-1 and TRBJ2-5; 8 bases agree with TRBD1. This CDR3 comprises 14 residues. J gave up 5 bases and V 1 base, and 6 bases lay outside the gene matches. Germline loops: CDR1 DFQATT, CDR2 SNEGSKA (reference sequence). CDR3 in DNA: TGCAGTGCTAGAGGGGGACAGGCGAGGGAGACCCAGTACTTC. Amino acid sequence: CSARGGQARETQYF.

A word on this clonotype: Its ends do not fully match the called genes, so a read error is possible. This chain joins TRBV24-1 and TRBJ2-2, with D possibly TRBD1 on 6 matching bases. The V gene's germline CDR1 is KGHDR and CDR2 SFDVKD. The CDR3 is 13 amino acids. As DNA, the CDR3 is TGTGCCACCTTGGCTGGGGACACCGAGGAGCAGTTTTTT. Translation gives CATLAGDTEEQFF.

The chain links TRBV6-5 to TRBJ2-7, with TRBD1 matching 8 bases. Germline lookup yields CDR1 MNHEY and CDR2 SVGAGI. Trimming cost V 8 bases and J 6 bases; bases outside gene matches: 18. The CDR3 runs 16 residues. CDR3 loop: CASGEPGQANLAEQYV. CDR3 nucleotide sequence: TGTGCCAGCGGGGAACCGGGACAGGCGAACCTGGCCGAGCAGTACGTC.

This clonotype was counted only a few times. This rearrangement joins TRBV4-2 to TRBJ1-1; D not certain. The CDR3 runs 10 residues. Germline V lookup: CDR1 LGHNA, CDR2 YNFKEQ. V was pared by 6 bases and J by 7 bases, with 6 bases between. CDR3 sequence: CASSDIEAFF. The DNA of the CDR3 is TGTGCCAGCAGTGACATTGAAGCTTTCTTT.

J is TRBJ2-3 and V is TRBV20-1; the match to TRBD2 covers 11 bases. The V segment lost 0 bases and the J segment 3 bases; nucleotides outside the gene matches: 8. This CDR3 has 17 amino acids. Germline V gene data show CDR1 as DFQATT and CDR2 as SNEGSKA (reference sequence). The CDR3, as DNA: TGCAGTGCTAGAGATTATCGACTAGCGGGAAAGACAGATACGCAGTATTTT. Translation: CSARDYRLAGKTDTQYF.

The chain recombines TRBV7-3 with TRBJ2-1, with D possibly matching TRBD2 (7 bases). V lost 4 bases and J lost 9, with 22 bases in between. Per germline, CDR1 SGHTA and CDR2 FQGTGA. The CDR3 is 16 residues long. CDR3 region: CASSSQRRGGKTEQFF. The CDR3 bases are TGTGCCAGCAGCTCGCAAAGAAGGGGGGGGAAGACTGAGCAGTTCTTC.

As concerns this clonotype: The CDR3 end shows no conserved phenylalanine or tryptophan, and so a read error is likely. The DNA is left out, because the CDR3 cannot be placed on it with certainty; the CDR3 is given as TCRdb lists it. This chain joins TRBV2 and TRBJ1-1; the D call in the table, TRBD1, was not verified against the DNA. The CDR3 length is 15 residues, termini included. Germline CDR1 reads SNHLY; CDR2 reads FYNNEI. CDR3 loop: CASGVGVTGTQYSFL.